A single T cell receptor (beta chain) is shown here with its context. The data were taken from a study of control samples from healthy donors and cancer patients. The method was immunoSEQ multiplex PCR; TCRdb's version includes in-frame clones alone and lacks a portion of them. The data contain 90,000 to 150,000 clones, about 87% of them seen just once; the ten biggest clones take up around 3.3%. This CDR3 is 13 amino acids long. Between the trimmed V and J ends, which lost 2 bases and 0 bases, there was a span of 7 bases. Per the germline V gene, CDR1 is GTSNPN and CDR2 is SVGIG (reference sequence).

The specimen was blood. The rearrangement uses TRBV30 and TRBJ1-1; no firm D call. The clonotype comes from a middle-aged man in good health. CDR3 nucleotides: TGTGCCTGGAGTCCTATAATGAACACTGAAGCTTTCTTT. Translated, it gives CAWSPIMNTEAFF.